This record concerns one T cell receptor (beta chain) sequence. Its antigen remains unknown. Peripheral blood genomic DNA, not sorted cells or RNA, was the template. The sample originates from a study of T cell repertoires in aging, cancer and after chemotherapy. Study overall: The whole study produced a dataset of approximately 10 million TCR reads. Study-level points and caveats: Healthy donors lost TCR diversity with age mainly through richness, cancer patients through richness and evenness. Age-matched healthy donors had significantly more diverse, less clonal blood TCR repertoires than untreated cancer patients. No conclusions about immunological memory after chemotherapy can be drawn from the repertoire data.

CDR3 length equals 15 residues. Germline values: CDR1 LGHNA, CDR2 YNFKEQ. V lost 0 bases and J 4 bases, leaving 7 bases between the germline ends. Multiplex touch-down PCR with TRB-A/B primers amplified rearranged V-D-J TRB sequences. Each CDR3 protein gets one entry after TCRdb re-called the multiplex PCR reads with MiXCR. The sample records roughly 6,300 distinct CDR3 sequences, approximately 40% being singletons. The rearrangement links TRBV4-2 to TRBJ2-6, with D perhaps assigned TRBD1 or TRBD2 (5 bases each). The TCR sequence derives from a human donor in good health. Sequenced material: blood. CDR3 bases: TGTGCCAGCAGCCAAGAAGGGACCGGGGCCAACGTCCTGACTTTC. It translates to CASSQEGTGANVLTF.